This TCR beta chain stems from a study of cytomegalovirus exposure and HLA in healthy donors. Study conclusions and caveats: Within the 100 to 150 validation repertoires, first-cohort TCR clusters tended to co-occur, according to a later analysis. The authors listed some 150 TCR beta chains as cytomegalovirus-associated.

Libraries were prepared by immunoSEQ multiplex PCR; TCRdb keeps only in-frame clonotypes and omits some of them. The sample contains roughly 250,000 clones, about 86% of which appear only once. This clone was picked up one time. Antigen: not known. There are 14 residues in the CDR3. Germline assignment: CDR1 SGHRS and CDR2 YFSETQ. The germline V and J ends were trimmed by 5 bases and 6 bases, with 12 bases remaining between them. Sequencing was carried out using PBMCs. The rearrangement uses TRBV5-1 and TRBJ1-6; D unclear. The TCR originated in a man aged 18 to 30 in good health and CMV-seronegative. This CDR3 reads CASSPSRTNSPLHF. In nucleotides, the CDR3 is TGCGCCAGCAGTCCTAGTCGTACTAATTCACCCCTCCACTTT.